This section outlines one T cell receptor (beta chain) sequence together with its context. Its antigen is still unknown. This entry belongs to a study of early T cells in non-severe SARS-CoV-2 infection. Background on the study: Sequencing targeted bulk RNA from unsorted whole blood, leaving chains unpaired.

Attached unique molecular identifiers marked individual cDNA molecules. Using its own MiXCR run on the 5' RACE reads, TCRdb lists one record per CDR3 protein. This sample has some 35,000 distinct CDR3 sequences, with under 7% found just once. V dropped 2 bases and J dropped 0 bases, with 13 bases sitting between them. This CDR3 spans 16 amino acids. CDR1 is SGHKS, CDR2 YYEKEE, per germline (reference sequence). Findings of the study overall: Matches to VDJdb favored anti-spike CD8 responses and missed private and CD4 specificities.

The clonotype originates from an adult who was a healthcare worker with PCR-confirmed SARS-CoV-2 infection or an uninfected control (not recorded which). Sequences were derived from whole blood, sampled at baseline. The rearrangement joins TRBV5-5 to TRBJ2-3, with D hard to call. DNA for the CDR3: TGTGCCAGCAGCTTCGCTGCGGCAGGTAGCACAGATACGCAGTATTTT. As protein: CASSFAAAGSTDTQYF. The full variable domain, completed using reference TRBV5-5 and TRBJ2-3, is DAGVTQSPTHLIKTRGQQVTLRCSPISGHKSVSWYQQVLGQGPQFIFQYYEKEERGRGNFPDRFSARQFPNYSSELNVNALLLGDSALYLCASSFAAAGSTDTQYFGPGTRLTVL.